These T cell receptor beta chains were read from a single sample in a study of blood T cell repertoires in COVID-19. Measured with immunoSEQ multiplex PCR; TCRdb has only the in-frame clones, and not every one. The sample records approximately 500,000 clones, 70% to 90% being singletons. The sequenced sample was peripheral blood. These receptors were obtained from a woman between 50 and 59 years old with COVID-19, enrolled during active disease. Both conserved end residues are part of each CDR3. Clone size is given for some rows only: seen once, a few or many times, or a class if the clone is expanded.

cdr3_length	j_call	v_call	clone_size	cdr3_aa
18	TRBJ2-3	TRBV11-2	-	CASSYGRGQGLVTDTQYF
16	TRBJ2-2	TRBV24-1	-	CATSDFRAGGTGELFF
13	TRBJ1-3	TRBV5-4	-	CASSLGQRNTIYF
15	TRBJ1-4	TRBV18	-	CASSDRGLSNEKLFF
16	TRBJ1-5	TRBV5-5	few	CASSLDRDISNQPQHF
14	TRBJ2-7	TRBV7-9	-	CASSAGARGYEQYF
16	TRBJ2-1	TRBV28	-	CASSLTQGAGRNEQFF
13	TRBJ1-1	TRBV11-2	-	CASSVGTGTEAFF
17	TRBJ1-5	TRBV24-1	-	CATSGGQGPYSNQPQHF
15	TRBJ1-2	TRBV19	few	CASRGHRDSARGYTF
18	TRBJ2-7	TRBV6-1	-	CASSENGLAGGPYYEQYF
15	TRBJ2-1	TRBV10-2	-	CAAAGAVSSYNEQFF
15	TRBJ2-3	TRBV6-5	-	CASRLTGSPGDTQYF
16	TRBJ2-6	TRBV18	-	CASSPQISAGANVLTF
19	TRBJ1-1	TRBV10-3	-	CAISEAGKSPTAMNTEAFF
16	TRBJ2-7	TRBV2	-	CASSHPPPRQGDEQYF
12	TRBJ1-2	TRBV3-1/TRBV3-2	-	CAAGNRGGGYTF
14	TRBJ2-1	TRBV5-1	-	CARGLADFYNEQFF
11	TRBJ2-1	TRBV30	-	CAWSSGNEQFF
15	TRBJ2-2	TRBV27	-	CASSSGTSGGGELFF
18	TRBJ2-3	TRBV13	-	CASSARTSGGGYTDTQYF
13	TRBJ1-6	TRBV7-9	-	CASGGTENSPLHF
14	TRBJ2-2	TRBV5-6	-	CASSLVRNTGELFF
16	TRBJ2-7	TRBV4-1	-	CASSQEGQDFLNEQYF
16	TRBJ2-3	TRBV6-2/TRBV6-3	-	CASSYSRAGRGDTQYF
15	TRBJ1-1	TRBV7-3	-	CASSLSAVSNTEAFF
15	TRBJ2-1	TRBV5-1	-	CASSSGGLAFMEQFF
15	TRBJ1-1	TRBV6-5	-	CASSKGLSAGTEAFF
15	TRBJ1-1	TRBV12-5	-	CASGLVGGAALEAFF
17	TRBJ2-3	TRBV9	-	CASSVSVAGTTTDTQYF
14	TRBJ2-7	TRBV28	-	CASSKLAGAYEQYF
12	TRBJ1-2	TRBV3-1/TRBV3-2	-	CASSNRDHGYTF
17	TRBJ1-3	TRBV12-5	-	CASGLVRGQGSGNTIYF
17	TRBJ2-7	TRBV5-1	few	CASSLAPPAASSYEQYF
12	TRBJ1-5	TRBV15	-	CATSRVGQPQHF
14	TRBJ1-2	TRBV11-2	-	CASSLEGHLYGYTF
16	TRBJ2-3	TRBV5-1	-	CASSPQTGWDTDTQYF
16	TRBJ1-3	TRBV6-5	-	CASSFGTGLSGNTIYF
13	TRBJ1-2	TRBV6-5	-	CASSRTGGLGYTF
15	TRBJ1-2	TRBV5-4	-	CASSLATGFRGGYTF
15	TRBJ1-1	TRBV2	-	CASSGGEGTRTEAFF
13	TRBJ1-2	TRBV24-1	-	CATRSQGSGGYTF
11	TRBJ1-1	TRBV15	-	CATSYAGEAFF
16	TRBJ1-6	TRBV18	-	CASSPEGSSYNSPLHF
15	TRBJ1-2	TRBV6-1	-	CASSERWSASYGYTF
13	TRBJ1-2	TRBV2	-	CASSDTGGWGYTF
17	TRBJ2-3	TRBV7-9	-	CASSPSTSGGDTDTQYF
11	TRBJ1-1	TRBV11-2	-	CASSGLTEAFF
14	TRBJ2-1	TRBV6-5	-	CASSRRAREVDQFF
13	TRBJ1-2	TRBV9	-	CASSEDSNYGYTF
14	TRBJ2-3	TRBV11-2	-	CASSRDRVGDTQYF
13	TRBJ2-7	TRBV12-3/TRBV12-4	-	CASSLDRDYEQYF
13	TRBJ2-5	TRBV2	-	CASRGDREETQYF
14	TRBJ2-7	TRBV30	-	CAWSVYSRPYEQYF
18	TRBJ2-1	TRBV5-6	-	CASSSLISGGAPYNEQFF